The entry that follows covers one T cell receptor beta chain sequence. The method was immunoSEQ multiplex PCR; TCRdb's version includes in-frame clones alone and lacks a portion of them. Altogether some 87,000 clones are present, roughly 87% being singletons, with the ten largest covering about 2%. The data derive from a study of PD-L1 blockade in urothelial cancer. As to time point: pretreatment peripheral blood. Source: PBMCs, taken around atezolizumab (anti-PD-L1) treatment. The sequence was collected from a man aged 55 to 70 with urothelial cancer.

DNA of the CDR3: TGTGCCAGCAGCTTGGGCAACACCGGGGAGCTGTTTTTT. Protein product: CASSLGNTGELFF. This chain connects TRBV7-2 to TRBJ2-2; the D is unclear. The V gene's germline CDR1 is SGHTA and CDR2 FQGNSA. Trimming removed 3 bases from V and 2 bases from J, with 4 bases in between. This CDR3 is 13 amino acids long.